A single TCR beta chain is shown here with its context. Its antigen has not been determined. No base quality information exists; no much larger clone differs at one position. The data belong to a study of cytomegalovirus exposure and HLA in healthy donors (TCRdb year 2017). Some background on the complete study: An earlier analysis of approximately 600 of the donors reported roughly 270 Gb of sequence data and more than 90 million unique TCR beta sequences from 150 million to 200 million T cells. An early release that covered approximately 600 HLA-typed donors contained about 300 gigabases of sequencing data and 80 million or so unique TCR sequences. Of the approximately 400 genotyped donors, more than 75% were placed in the genetic ancestry cluster associated with self-reported Caucasian donors. The study aimed to test whether cataloging public T cell receptors could reveal signatures of past pathogen exposure. The T cell repertoires of 670 or so subjects were profiled by immunosequencing and related to cytomegalovirus serostatus. A separate validation cohort of roughly 120 different subjects was used in addition to the roughly 670-subject first cohort. To predict cytomegalovirus infection status, the study brought together high-throughput TCR immunosequencing, statistical association of individual TCRs with disease status, and machine learning. To study patterns of TCR occurrence, a later analysis re-analyzed previously published TCR beta repertoires from more than 550 donors and added high-resolution HLA genotyping. The later analysis used no new phenotypic data to find candidate immune exposures, relying instead on TCR beta sequences and their occurrence across donors. To decide whether each TCR beta V gene segment behaved as functional or pseudogenic, an earlier analysis of some 600 of the donors relied on high-throughput TCR beta sequencing. Alongside the repertoire data, information on donor age, sex, ethnicity and CMV serostatus was compiled. A later genetic analysis took genome-wide SNP genotypes for about three fifths of the roughly 670 donors and used that subset as a discovery cohort. All discovery cohort repertoires had been generated on a single sequencing platform. Both class I and class II loci were covered by HLA typing, at four-digit resolution. Typing coverage varied by locus: roughly 629-640 donors for A, B, C, DRB1 and DQB1; around 560 for DQA1; more than 600 for DPA1; roughly 470 for DPB1. Because of strong linkage in the cohort, five DR-DQ haplotypes were treated as single units for association and clustering. Across approximately 400 genotyped donors of the cohort, an average of about 220,000 unique TCR beta nucleotide sequences per donor were sequenced, and roughly 20% of those sequences were non-productive.

Overall study results and their limits: Linkage disequilibrium might explain the correlated functional status among segregating V segments, but an unknown experimental factor could not be ruled out. Specific HLA alleles were associated with over 15,000 TCR beta sequences at a false discovery rate of 0.05 in a later analysis. An earlier analysis of 450 to 750 of the donors showed that most TCR beta V segments appeared in productive rearrangements either about 87% or about 30% of the time, which broadly matched IMGT annotations. For the cohort, immune exposure information was limited to CMV serostatus. In a later genetic analysis, a missense DCLRE1C variant was associated with V-gene and J-gene trimming of TCR beta chains, and the association was replicated in an independent cohort. In a later analysis, the rate of TCR association differed among HLA loci, with DRB1 alleles having the most associated TCRs and HLA-C alleles having the fewest. In a later analysis, HLA-associated TCR beta chains were found to be more clonally expanded and to have lower generation probabilities than equally common non-associated chains. The authors suggested that the approach could potentially be generalized to other disease states and immunological phenotypes. Several of the top co-occurrence clusters appeared to be linked to parvovirus B19, influenza, CMV and Epstein-Barr virus, according to a later analysis. In the study, some 160 TCR beta chains were listed as associated with cytomegalovirus. Because counts were too low, around 17 rarely observed V segments, including chromosome 9 orphons, were left out of the earlier analysis of some 640 of the donors. A few of the identified cytomegalovirus-associated TCR beta chains were confirmed in vitro to be specific for cytomegalovirus antigens. According to a later genetic analysis, donors in an Asian-associated ancestry cluster had fewer N-insertions in productive TCRs than the approximately 710-donor mean. Because HLA typing was unavailable for some donors at each locus, only the typed subset was used in association tests. Only TCR beta chains were sequenced in this cohort, and the absence of alpha or paired-chain data limited detectable features. A further reported finding was that TCR beta sequences accurately predicted the HLA-A and HLA-B alleles for most subjects in the first cohort. While some public TCRs were present in many individuals, most TCR sequences turned up only very rarely across donors. Presence/absence analyses assumed roughly uniform sequencing depth across donors, an assumption that may not hold. When HLA alleles, especially DR and DQ, strongly co-occurred, attributing TCR associations to individual alleles was difficult. In a later analysis, most CMV-associated TCR beta chains were found to appear HLA-restricted, with HLA associations seemingly driven largely by CMV exposure. A cluster of highly shared sequence variants was judged likely to be a technical artifact of the sequencing pipeline. In both the original and validation cohorts, the classifier was reported to diagnose cytomegalovirus status with high specificity and sensitivity. The 87-base-pair reads could not distinguish some IMGT-functional V segments, including TRBV6-2 and TRBV6-3, so those segments were excluded.

The CDR3 covers 16 residues, taking in both the cysteine and the phenylalanine. Only the CDR3 DNA stays, 48 bases, in frame from base 1. The junction shows trimming of 8 bases on V and 8 bases on J, plus 25 bases between the germline ends. CDR1 and CDR2 are read off the germline V gene as WSHSY and SAAADI. Library preparation employed the immunoSEQ multiplex PCR assay. The multiplex PCR relied on a mix of 60 forward primers for TCR Vbeta segments and 13 reverse primers for TCR Jbeta segments. Amplification of the CDR3 region of rearranged TCR beta genes was performed with a multiplex PCR assay on genomic DNA. The Illumina HiSeq System was used to sequence the amplified TCR beta libraries as 87-base-pair reads. The original pipeline was this. Across the roughly 700 repertoires, a later analysis counted some 81 million unique TCR beta chains, approximately 12 million of which were shared by at least two donors. Raw reads were error-corrected and collapsed into unique sequences with a nearest-neighbor algorithm that merged closely related sequences to remove PCR and sequencing errors. V, D and J gene segments were assigned by aligning CDR3 sequences to IMGT reference sequences. For a sequence to be retained, a match of at least six nucleotides was required to both a V gene segment and a J gene segment. Rearrangements were classified as productive when the CDR3 lacked stop codons and remained in frame with V and J, and all other rearrangements were classified as non-productive. CDR3 was defined according to IMGT convention as the region running from the second conserved V-encoded cysteine to the conserved J-encoded phenylalanine. Sequences without an unambiguous match to a single V gene segment were excluded from the earlier analysis of approximately 600 of the donors. An earlier analysis of several hundred of the donors called V segments functional above 56.7% productive rearrangements and segregating when the between-donor standard deviation exceeded 5%. A statistical classification framework was developed to diagnose cytomegalovirus status using the catalog of TCR beta chain sequences. A later analysis assigned V and J genes by comparing TCR nucleotide sequences with IMGT/GENE-DB human TR gene sequences. Using the TCRdist pipeline, a later analysis assigned CDR3 sequences along with most-parsimonious VDJ recombination scenarios. In a later analysis, every TCR beta chain was defined by the combination of its CDR3 amino acid sequence and its V-gene family, and reads without a unique V-gene family were dropped. As a way to deal with suspected cross-contamination and a sequencing artifact, a later analysis dropped roughly 620 nucleotide sequences that were highly shared and had low generation probability. For each public chain, a later analysis derived a clonal expansion index from normalized ranks of inferred template counts within each repertoire. In a later analysis, generation probabilities were computed with a VDJ recombination model fitted to out-of-frame rearrangements, and the resulting probabilities were checked against IGoR. Hypergeometric tests were used in a later analysis to score TCR-TCR, TCR-HLA and TCR-CMV co-occurrence, with a repertoire-size bias correction applied to the TCR pairs. A later analysis estimated false discovery rates by permuting HLA or CMV assignments 20 times. In a later analysis, co-occurring TCRs were grouped with DBSCAN, and TCRdist sequence similarity was added when clustering was performed within HLA-allele-positive subsets. Repertoires with fewer than 30,000 or more than 120,000 public chains were left out of co-occurrence clustering, as were five repertoires with anomalous nucleotide sharing. This immuneACCESS table, as held by TCRdb, lists in-frame sequences with V and J called but not all clones. Of the missing ones, under half trace to an unresolved V gene in checked studies; the others have no known cause. That table furnishes V, J and clone size, whereas the DNA furnished D and trimming. The sample table holds around 120,000 clones, of which around 76% were seen once. The top ten hold approximately 30% of the sample.

The cohort was made up of approximately 700 healthy bone marrow donors. At the time of sampling, all cohort members were nominally healthy, though unrecorded immune exposures were likely present. The donor tested CMV seropositive, placing the donor among the roughly 300 seropositive members of the cohort. Each donor provided a peripheral blood sample, and peripheral blood mononuclear cells were used for TCR beta sequencing. Genomic DNA extraction from the blood cell samples was performed with the Qiagen DNeasy Blood Extraction Kit. Rearrangement joined TRBV10-2 to TRBJ2-1, and perhaps TRBD2 as D gene, on 6 matching bases. The source of this sequence is a man aged 55 to 70 in good health and CMV-seropositive. What was sequenced was PBMCs. The CDR3: CASADPGLTTLDEQFF. The DNA sequence reads TGCGCCAGCGCCGACCCGGGACTCACAACCCTGGATGAGCAGTTCTTC.